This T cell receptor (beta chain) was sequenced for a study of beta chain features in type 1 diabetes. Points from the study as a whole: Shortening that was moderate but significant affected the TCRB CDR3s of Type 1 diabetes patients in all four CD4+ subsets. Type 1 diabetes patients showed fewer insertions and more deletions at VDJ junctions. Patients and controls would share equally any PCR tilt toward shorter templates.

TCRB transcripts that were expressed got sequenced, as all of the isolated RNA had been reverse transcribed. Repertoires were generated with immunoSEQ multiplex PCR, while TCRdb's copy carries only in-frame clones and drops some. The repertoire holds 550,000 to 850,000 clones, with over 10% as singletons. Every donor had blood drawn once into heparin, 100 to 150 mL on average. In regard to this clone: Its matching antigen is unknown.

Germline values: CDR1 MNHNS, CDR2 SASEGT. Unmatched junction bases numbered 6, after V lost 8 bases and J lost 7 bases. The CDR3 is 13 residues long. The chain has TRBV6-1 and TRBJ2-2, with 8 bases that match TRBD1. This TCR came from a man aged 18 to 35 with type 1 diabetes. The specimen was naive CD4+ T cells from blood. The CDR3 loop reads CASPRQGFGELFF. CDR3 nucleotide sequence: TGTGCCAGCCCCCGACAGGGGTTCGGGGAGCTGTTTTTT.